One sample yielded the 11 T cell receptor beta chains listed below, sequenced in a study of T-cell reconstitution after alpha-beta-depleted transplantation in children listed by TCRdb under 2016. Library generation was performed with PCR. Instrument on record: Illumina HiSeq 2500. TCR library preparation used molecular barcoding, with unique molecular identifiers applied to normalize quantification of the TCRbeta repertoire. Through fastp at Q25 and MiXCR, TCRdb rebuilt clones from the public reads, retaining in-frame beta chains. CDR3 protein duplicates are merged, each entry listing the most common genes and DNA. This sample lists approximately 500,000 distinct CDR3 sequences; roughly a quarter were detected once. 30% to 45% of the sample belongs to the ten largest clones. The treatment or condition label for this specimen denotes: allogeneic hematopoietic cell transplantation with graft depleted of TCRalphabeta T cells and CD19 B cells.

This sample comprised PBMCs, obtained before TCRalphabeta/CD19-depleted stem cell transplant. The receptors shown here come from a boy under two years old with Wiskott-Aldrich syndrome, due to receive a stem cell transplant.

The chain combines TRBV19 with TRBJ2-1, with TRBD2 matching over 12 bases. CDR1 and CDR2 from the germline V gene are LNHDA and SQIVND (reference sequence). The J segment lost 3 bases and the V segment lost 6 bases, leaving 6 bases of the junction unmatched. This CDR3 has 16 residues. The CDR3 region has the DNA TGTGCCAGTAGCAGACTAGCGGGAGTTCTCTACAATGAGCAGTTCTTC. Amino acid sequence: CASSRLAGVLYNEQFF.

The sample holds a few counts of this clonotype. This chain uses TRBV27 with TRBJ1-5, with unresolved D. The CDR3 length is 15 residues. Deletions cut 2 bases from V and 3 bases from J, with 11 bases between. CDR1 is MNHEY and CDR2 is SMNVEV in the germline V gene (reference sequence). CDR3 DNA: TGTGCCAGCAGTTTAGGAGGCTTGAACAATCAGCCCCAGCATTTT. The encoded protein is CASSLGGLNNQPQHF.

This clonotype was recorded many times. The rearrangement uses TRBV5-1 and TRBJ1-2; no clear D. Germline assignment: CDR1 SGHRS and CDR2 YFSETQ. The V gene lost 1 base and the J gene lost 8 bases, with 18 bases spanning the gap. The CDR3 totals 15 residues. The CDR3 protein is CASSLQPADAEGYTF. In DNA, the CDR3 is TGCGCCAGCAGCTTGCAACCGGCGGACGCAGAAGGCTACACCTTC. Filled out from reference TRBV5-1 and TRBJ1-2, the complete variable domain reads KAGVTQTPRYLIKTRGQQVTLSCSPISGHRSVSWYQQTPGQGLQFLFEYFSETQRNKGNFPGRFSGRQFSNSRSEMNVSTLELGDSALYLCASSLQPADAEGYTFGSGTRLTVV.

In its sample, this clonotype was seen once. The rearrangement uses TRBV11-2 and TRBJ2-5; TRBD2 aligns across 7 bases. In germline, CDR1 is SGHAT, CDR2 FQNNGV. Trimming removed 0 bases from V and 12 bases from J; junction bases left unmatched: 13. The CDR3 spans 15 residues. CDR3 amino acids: CASSLDSGLVLAKYF. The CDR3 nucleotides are TGTGCCAGCAGCTTAGATTCCGGACTAGTATTAGCTAAGTACTTC.

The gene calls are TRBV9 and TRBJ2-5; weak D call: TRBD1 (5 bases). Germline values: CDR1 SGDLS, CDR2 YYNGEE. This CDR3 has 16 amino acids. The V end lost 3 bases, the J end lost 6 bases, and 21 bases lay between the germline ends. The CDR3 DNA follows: TGTGCCAGCAGCGCCACGGGCCAGGGAAACATGAAGACCCAGTACTTC. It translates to CASSATGQGNMKTQYF.

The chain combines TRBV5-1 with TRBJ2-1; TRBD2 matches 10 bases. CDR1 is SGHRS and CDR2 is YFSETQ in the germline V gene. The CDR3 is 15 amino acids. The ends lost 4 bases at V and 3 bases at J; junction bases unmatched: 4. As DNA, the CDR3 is TGCGCCAGCAGCATCGGACTAGCGGACTACAATGAGCAGTTCTTC. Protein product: CASSIGLADYNEQFF.

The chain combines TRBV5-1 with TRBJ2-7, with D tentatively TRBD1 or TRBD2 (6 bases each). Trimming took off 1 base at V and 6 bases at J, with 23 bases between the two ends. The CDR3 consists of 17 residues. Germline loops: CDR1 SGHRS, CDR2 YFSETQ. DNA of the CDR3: TGCGCCAGCAGCTTGAGGCCTAGGGGGGAGAGTTTAGGCGAGCAGTACTTC. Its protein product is CASSLRPRGESLGEQYF.

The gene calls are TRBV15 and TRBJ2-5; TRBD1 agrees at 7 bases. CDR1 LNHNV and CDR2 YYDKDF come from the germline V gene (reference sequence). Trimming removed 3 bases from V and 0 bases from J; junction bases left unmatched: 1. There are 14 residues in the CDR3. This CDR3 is CATSRDRYQETQYF. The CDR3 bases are TGTGCCACCAGCAGGGACAGGTACCAAGAGACCCAGTACTTC.

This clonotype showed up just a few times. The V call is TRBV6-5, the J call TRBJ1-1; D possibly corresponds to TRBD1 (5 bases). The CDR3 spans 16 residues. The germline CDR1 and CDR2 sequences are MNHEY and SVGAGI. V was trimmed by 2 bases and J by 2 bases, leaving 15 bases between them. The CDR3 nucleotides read TGTGCCAGCAGTTACCGCTTTTTCGACAGAAACACTGAAGCTTTCTTT. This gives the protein CASSYRFFDRNTEAFF.

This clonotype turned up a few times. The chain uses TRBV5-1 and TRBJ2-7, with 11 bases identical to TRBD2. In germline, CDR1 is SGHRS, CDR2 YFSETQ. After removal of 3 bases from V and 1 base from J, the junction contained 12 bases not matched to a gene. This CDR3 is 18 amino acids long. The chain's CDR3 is CASSSKDLAGGPSYEQYF. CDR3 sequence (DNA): TGCGCCAGCAGCTCCAAGGACCTAGCGGGAGGCCCTTCCTACGAGCAGTACTTC.

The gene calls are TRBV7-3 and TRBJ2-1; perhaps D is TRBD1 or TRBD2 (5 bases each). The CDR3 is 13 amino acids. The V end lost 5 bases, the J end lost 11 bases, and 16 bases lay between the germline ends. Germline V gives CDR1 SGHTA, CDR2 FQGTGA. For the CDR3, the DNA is TGTGCCAGCAGCCTACTTCCGGGACCCAAGCAGTTCTTC. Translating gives CASSLLPGPKQFF.